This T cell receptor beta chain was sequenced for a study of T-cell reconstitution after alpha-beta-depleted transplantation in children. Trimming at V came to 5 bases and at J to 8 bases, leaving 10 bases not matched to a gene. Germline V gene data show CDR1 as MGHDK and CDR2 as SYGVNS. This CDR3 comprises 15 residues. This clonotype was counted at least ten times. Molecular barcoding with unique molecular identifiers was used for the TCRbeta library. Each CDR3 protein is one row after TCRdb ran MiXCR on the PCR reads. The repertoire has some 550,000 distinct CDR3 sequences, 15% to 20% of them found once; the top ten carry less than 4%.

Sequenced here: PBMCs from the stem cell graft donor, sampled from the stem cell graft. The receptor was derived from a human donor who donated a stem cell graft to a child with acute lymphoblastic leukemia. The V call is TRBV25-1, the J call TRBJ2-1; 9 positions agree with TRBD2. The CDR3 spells CASSPLAGEGDEQFF. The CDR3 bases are TGTGCCAGCAGTCCATTAGCGGGAGAGGGCGATGAGCAGTTCTTC.